The present T cell receptor beta chain was sequenced within a study of cytomegalovirus exposure and HLA in healthy donors. Looking at the study overall: Approximately 190 million T cells yielded roughly 100 million unique TCR beta sequences, as an earlier analysis found. Points from the study as a whole: Earlier analysis found most TCR beta V segments productive about 90% or about 30% of the time.

The PCR employed 60 Vbeta primers together with 13 Jbeta primers. The table came from immunoSEQ multiplex PCR; TCRdb's copy has only in-frame clones and leaves some out. The sample gives about 160,000 clones, 82% of which show up once; approximately 1.4% is in the top ten. Germline V gene sequence: CDR1 KGHSH, CDR2 LQKENI. V lost 4 bases, J lost 8 bases, and 3 bases stayed unmatched. The CDR3 extends over 13 amino acids. A word on this clone: Its antigen remains unknown.

This TCR was sampled from a girl aged 5 to 17 in good health and CMV-seropositive. Input material: PBMCs. The genes are TRBV18 and TRBJ2-1; 9 bases align to TRBD1. The CDR3 nucleotides are TGTGCCAGCTCACAACAGGGGGCGGATGAGCAGTTCTTC. Protein sequence: CASSQQGADEQFF.